This entry describes one T cell receptor beta chain. The target antigen is unknown. Germline CDR1 SGHDT, CDR2 YYEEEE. V lost 6 bases, J lost 1 base, and 11 bases lay in between. The CDR3 has 13 amino acids. Only CD45RO-negative cells positively selected for CCR7 counted as naive CD8 cells, so terminally differentiated effector memory CD45RA+ cells were excluded. TCRdb keeps only in-frame clones here, not all; method: immunoSEQ multiplex PCR. This sample has about 2 million clones, with approximately 95% found just once. The data were obtained in a study of shared clonotypes between healthy human individuals. The wider study: Per donor, three plates held CD4 naive cells, three held CD4 memory, two held CD8 naive and one held CD8 memory. Notes on the study in general: Generally, estimated richness proved larger in naive subsets than it did in memory subsets. Generation probability values for non-shared clonotypes were lower than those for clonotypes shared by all four donors.

The rearrangement uses TRBV5-6 and TRBJ2-7; weak D call: TRBD2 (5 bases). The source of this sequence is a young man in good health. Source material: naive CD8+ T cells sorted from blood. The CDR3 region has the DNA TGTGCCAGCACCCCTCGAGGGTCCTACGAGCAGTACTTC. Translated: CASTPRGSYEQYF.